One and the same sample provided the 20 T cell receptor beta chains below, sequenced in a study of CD8 T cells in Susac syndrome. Random-hexamer reverse transcription was applied to about 0.45 to 1 ug RNA. TCRdb reanalysed the immunoSEQ multiplex PCR reads using MiXCR and keeps one entry per CDR3 protein. This sample carries 200,000 to 250,000 distinct CDR3 sequences, about 94% of them seen once, and the ten largest clones take roughly 0.07%. Sequences were obtained from CD4+ T cells from PBMCs. The receptors here all came from a human donor with multiple sclerosis.

Here the CDR3 DNA reads TGTGCCAGCAGTGATGGGGGGAACAATGAGCAGTTCTTC. It yields the protein CASSDGGNNEQFF. The V call is TRBV6-4, the J call TRBJ2-1, with D possibly matching TRBD2 (6 bases). Germline CDR1 reads MRHNA; CDR2 reads SNTAGT. The CDR3 runs 13 residues. The germline V and J ends were trimmed by 3 bases and 5 bases, with 8 bases remaining between them.

The chain joins TRBV6-6 to TRBJ1-2; 9 bases map to TRBD1. This CDR3 comprises 15 residues. Germline V gene lookup returns CDR1 MNHNY and CDR2 SVGAGI (reference sequence). With V trimmed by 2 bases and J by 2 bases, 3 bases remained unmatched. In DNA form, the CDR3 reads TGTGCCAGCAGTTACGACGGGACAGGGAACTATGGCTACACCTTC. Residues: CASSYDGTGNYGYTF.

This CDR3 reads CASSQEPRRRNGELFF. CDR3 bases: TGTGCCAGCAGCCAAGAGCCCAGGAGACGGAACGGGGAGCTGTTTTTT. The chain has TRBV14 and TRBJ2-2, with no clear D. The germline gives CDR1 SGHDN, CDR2 FVKESK. This CDR3 region has 16 residues. Trimming removed 0 bases at V and 7 bases at J, with 15 bases between.

This chain links TRBV20-1 with TRBJ2-5; no definite D call. The CDR3 has 13 amino acids. Trimming took 0 bases from V and 5 from J, leaving 10 bases between them. Germline V gene lookup returns CDR1 DFQATT and CDR2 SNEGSKA (reference sequence). CDR3 DNA sequence: TGCAGTGCTAGAGAAAGTTTTGGCGAGACCCAGTACTTC. Protein product: CSARESFGETQYF.

This chain joins TRBV7-9 and TRBJ1-1; D ambiguous. CDR1 and CDR2 (germline): SEHNR, FQNEAQ (reference sequence). The CDR3 consists of 14 residues. V was shortened by 5 bases and J by 1 base, with 11 bases between the two germline ends. The CDR3 DNA is TGTGCCAGCAGCGCCGACGCAGGGAACACTGAAGCTTTCTTT. Amino acids: CASSADAGNTEAFF.

This chain joins TRBV19 and TRBJ1-5; D is ambiguous. Germline values: CDR1 LNHDA, CDR2 SQIVND (reference sequence). Trimming cost V 7 bases and J 2 bases, with 12 bases left between them. This CDR3 comprises 14 residues. CDR3 in amino acids: CASKLGQGNQPQHF. The CDR3 DNA follows: TGTGCCAGTAAACTTGGGCAGGGCAATCAGCCCCAGCATTTT.

V gene TRBV2 combines with J gene TRBJ1-2; D perhaps matches TRBD1 (6 bases). CDR1 is SNHLY, CDR2 FYNNEI, per germline. V was shortened by 6 bases and J by 2 bases, with 13 bases between the two germline ends. The CDR3 covers 14 residues. The CDR3 DNA sequence: TGTGCCAGCAGAGGGGACACCTTCAACTATGGCTACACCTTC. Encoded protein: CASRGDTFNYGYTF.

The chain has TRBV30 and TRBJ2-1; no clear D. In germline, CDR1 is GTSNPN, CDR2 SVGIG (reference sequence). V lost 3 bases to trimming and J lost 7 bases, with 7 bases between them. The CDR3 length is 11 residues. Here the CDR3 DNA reads TGTGCCTGGAGCCCAATTAATGAGCAGTTCTTC. Its translation is CAWSPINEQFF.

CDR3: CASRTWEAPETQYF. The CDR3 nucleotides read TGTGCCAGCAGGACCTGGGAGGCTCCAGAGACCCAGTACTTC. The rearrangement uses TRBV12-3 or TRBV12-4 and TRBJ2-5; a possible D gene is TRBD2 (6 bases). With 6 bases removed from V and 4 bases from J, the gap between germline ends came to 15 bases. CDR3 length: 14 residues.

The gene calls are TRBV5-4 and TRBJ2-1; TRBD2 is a possible D gene (5 bases). V was shortened by 4 bases and J by 12 bases, with 23 bases between the two germline ends. Germline loops: CDR1 SGHNT, CDR2 YYREEE (reference sequence). This CDR3 has 15 residues. CDR3 in DNA: TGTGCCAGCAGCACGGGTCGGGGAAATAGTCTGCGGCAGTTCTTC. It specifies CASSTGRGNSLRQFF.

This chain links TRBV6-1 with TRBJ1-5, with TRBD1 matching 7 bases. V lost 9 bases to trimming and J lost 0 bases; unmatched junction nucleotides: 5. The CDR3 totals 14 residues. Germline CDR1 and CDR2: MNHNS and SASEGT. The CDR3 spells CASWDSYSNQPQHF. CDR3 bases: TGTGCCAGTTGGGACAGCTATAGCAATCAGCCCCAGCATTTT.

The chain is built from TRBV4-1 and TRBJ1-1; a weak D match, TRBD1 (5 bases). V lost 7 bases, J lost 6 bases, and 18 bases lay in between. The germline V gene has CDR1 MGHRA and CDR2 YSYEKL. This CDR3 contains 14 residues. The DNA of the CDR3 is TGCGCCAGCAACCCAAGAGGGGTAGGGGCTGAAGCTTTCTTT. Its translation is CASNPRGVGAEAFF.

The CDR3 DNA reads as TGTGCCAGCTCACCGCGAGAAGGGTCCGAGCAGTACTTC. This gives the protein CASSPREGSEQYF. V usage is TRBV18 and J usage is TRBJ2-7; the D is unclear. Germline values: CDR1 KGHSH, CDR2 LQKENI. This CDR3 is 13 amino acids long. V was cut by 3 bases and J by 6 bases, with 12 bases left in between. The variable domain in full, with the rest retrieved from reference TRBV18 and TRBJ2-7, is NAGVMQNPRHLVRRRGQEARLRCSPMKGHSHVYWYRQLPEEGLKFMVYLQKENIIDESGMPKERFSAEFPKEGPSILRIQQVVRGDSAAYFCASSPREGSEQYFGPGTRLTVT.

The chain has TRBV7-9 and TRBJ1-3, with D unclear. V shed 1 base and J shed 0 bases, with 7 bases lying between them. CDR3 size: 15 residues. Germline V lookup: CDR1 SEHNR, CDR2 FQNEAQ (reference sequence). The CDR3: CASSLVRSSGNTIYF. CDR3 nucleotide sequence: TGTGCCAGCAGCTTAGTTAGGAGCTCTGGAAACACCATATATTTT. Full variable domain (outside the CDR3, taken from reference TRBV7-9 and TRBJ1-3): DTGVSQNPRHKITKRGQNVTFRCDPISEHNRLYWYRQTLGQGPEFLTYFQNEAQLEKSRLLSDRFSAERPKGSFSTLEIQRTEQGDSAMYLCASSLVRSSGNTIYFGEGSWLTVV.

The rearrangement uses TRBV29-1 and TRBJ2-3; no clear D gene. V gave up 4 bases and J gave up 1 base, with 9 bases separating them. This CDR3 contains 13 residues. Germline assignment: CDR1 SQVTM and CDR2 ANQGSEA. CDR3 in amino acids: CSVGPLGTDTQYF. Here the CDR3 DNA reads TGCAGCGTTGGACCACTTGGCACAGATACGCAGTATTTT.

The chain combines TRBV15 with TRBJ2-3; 7 bases line up with TRBD2. Germline CDR1 reads LNHNV; CDR2 reads YYDKDF (reference sequence). V shed 5 bases, J shed 1 base, and the junction held 3 bases outside the gene matches. CDR3 length: 14 residues. In nucleotides, the CDR3 is TGTGCCACCAGCCCCCGGGGGGGCACAGATACGCAGTATTTT. This translates into CATSPRGGTDTQYF.

This chain joins TRBV5-1 and TRBJ2-1; D tentatively fits TRBD1 or TRBD2 (5 bases each). The V end was cut by 3 bases, the J end by 6 bases, with 10 bases between. Looked up from germline, CDR1 is SGHRS and CDR2 is YFSETQ. This CDR3 has 13 amino acids. In DNA, the CDR3 is TGCGCCAGCAGCTGGGGGATTCCCAATGAGCAGTTCTTC. Its protein is CASSWGIPNEQFF.

The chain combines TRBV5-1 with TRBJ2-1; TRBD2 matches at 11 bases. Germline V lookup: CDR1 SGHRS, CDR2 YFSETQ. The CDR3 sequence is 18 residues long. V was pared by 2 bases and J by 7 bases, with 14 bases of the junction left unmatched. The CDR3 bases are TGCGCCAGCAGCTTTGGGACTAGCGGTACCCAAAGGAGGAATGAGCAGTTCTTC. The encoded protein is CASSFGTSGTQRRNEQFF.

The rearrangement links TRBV28 to TRBJ1-4; 8 bases match TRBD1. CDR3 length: 15 residues. Germline lookup yields CDR1 MDHEN and CDR2 SYDVKM. Trimming removed 4 bases from V and 8 bases from J; junction bases left unmatched: 9. CDR3 sequence (DNA): TGTGCCAGCAGTTCCTTTGACAGGGGTTACGAAAAACTGTTTTTT. It yields the protein CASSSFDRGYEKLFF.

The chain carries TRBV6-6 and TRBJ1-1; 8 bases map to TRBD1. The CDR3 spans 14 residues. V was pared by 6 bases and J by 2 bases, with 5 bases of the junction left unmatched. Germline V lookup: CDR1 MNHNY, CDR2 SVGAGI (reference sequence). The DNA of the CDR3 is TGTGCCAGCAGCACGACAGGGGTAAACACTGAAGCTTTCTTT. Translating gives CASSTTGVNTEAFF.